This TCR beta chain was observed in a study of shared clonotypes between healthy human individuals. The authors' processing: ImmunoSEQ supplied junction-only sequences lacking quality scores, so filtering was different. Libraries were prepared by immunoSEQ multiplex PCR; TCRdb keeps only in-frame clonotypes and omits some of them. The DNA was the basis for D and trimming; V, J and clone size are from that table. This repertoire shows about 1,800,000 clones, about 94% found once; its top ten account for under 1.5%. Naive CD8 populations comprised CD45RO-negative cells positively selected for CCR7, excluding terminally differentiated effector memory CD45RA+ cells. Germline V gene data show CDR1 as MDHEN and CDR2 as SYDVKM. V gave up 5 bases and J gave up 7 bases, with 12 bases separating them. This CDR3 has 13 amino acids.

The sample comprised naive CD8+ T cells sorted from blood. The sequence was obtained from a man aged 18 to 35 in good health. The chain combines TRBV28 with TRBJ2-1; D ambiguous. The CDR3 DNA is TGTGCCAGCAGTGTACACCAGGAGAATGAGCAGTTCTTC. Translated, it gives CASSVHQENEQFF.